This passage covers 10 T cell receptor beta chains from one sample sequenced in a study of blood T cell repertoires in COVID-19. The assay was immunoSEQ multiplex PCR, and TCRdb's table has in-frame clones only and misses some. This repertoire shows hundreds of thousands of clones, around 84% found once; its top ten account for roughly 5.3%. Material: PBMCs or T cells enriched from blood (not recorded which). Receptors were obtained from a middle-aged man who had been exposed to COVID-19.

This chain connects TRBV28 to TRBJ1-5; D might be TRBD1 (5 bases). Germline CDR1 reads MDHEN; CDR2 reads SYDVKM. Trimming removed 6 bases from V and 5 bases from J, with 11 bases in between. The length of the CDR3 is 13 residues. The CDR3 protein is CASREQGDQPQHF. The CDR3 nucleotides read TGTGCCAGCAGAGAGCAAGGGGATCAGCCCCAGCATTTT.

V is TRBV29-1 and J is TRBJ2-1; the D is unclear. The CDR3 contains 10 residues. Germline V lookup: CDR1 SQVTM, CDR2 ANQGSEA. The V and J ends lost 4 bases and 11 bases respectively, with 9 bases between them. The DNA for the CDR3 is TGCAGCGTTGTAATCGGTAAGCAGTTCTTC. Its protein is CSVVIGKQFF.

This clone was observed a single time. Other DNA sequences from this sample encode an identical CDR3 as well. The chain combines TRBV12-3 or TRBV12-4 with TRBJ2-7; D is undetermined. V lost 0 bases and J 4 bases, leaving 4 bases between the germline ends. CDR3 length: 12 amino acids. For the CDR3, the DNA is TGTGCCAGCAGTTTAGCGAGATACGAGCAGTACTTC. It specifies CASSLARYEQYF.

The CDR3 region has the DNA TGTGCCAGCAGCTCCAGCGGGAGTGGGGAGACCCAGTACTTC. It is translated as CASSSSGSGETQYF. The V call is TRBV7-2, the J call TRBJ2-5; 8 bases match TRBD2. V was pared by 4 bases and J by 5 bases, with 6 bases of the junction left unmatched. This CDR3 is built from 14 residues. Germline V gene data show CDR1 as SGHTA and CDR2 as FQGNSA.

The chain uses TRBV13 and TRBJ2-3; 11 bases map to TRBD2. Germline V gene lookup returns CDR1 PRHDT and CDR2 FYEKMQ (reference sequence). This CDR3 region has 18 residues. J gave up 2 bases and V 2 bases, and 9 bases lay outside the gene matches. The CDR3 is CASSLFGTSGANTDTQYF. The CDR3 bases are TGTGCCAGCAGCTTATTCGGGACTAGCGGCGCTAACACAGATACGCAGTATTTT.

The chain carries TRBV24-1 and TRBJ2-7; TRBD2 agrees at 16 bases. Germline V CDR1 and CDR2: KGHDR, SFDVKD. The V and J ends lost 6 bases and 6 bases, in that order; junction bases with no gene match: 7. The CDR3 spans 16 residues. CDR3 sequence reads: CATSKGTSGRASEQYF. The CDR3 bases are TGTGCCACCAGTAAAGGGACTAGCGGGAGGGCGAGCGAGCAGTACTTC.

V usage is TRBV7-3 and J usage is TRBJ1-1, with no clear D. Trimming removed 5 bases at V and 7 bases at J, with 11 bases between. Germline V gives CDR1 SGHTA, CDR2 FQGTGA. The CDR3 totals 12 residues. The CDR3 reads CASSPERGEAFF. The DNA of the CDR3 is TGTGCCAGCAGCCCAGAGCGTGGTGAAGCTTTCTTT.

V usage is TRBV12-3 or TRBV12-4 and J usage is TRBJ1-5, with D maybe TRBD1 (6 bases). V lost 5 bases, J lost 6 bases, and 11 bases lay in between. There are 13 residues in the CDR3. CDR3: CASSNRVFQPQHF. In DNA form, the CDR3 reads TGTGCCAGCAGTAACAGGGTCTTTCAGCCCCAGCATTTT.

The genes are TRBV6-4 and TRBJ1-2; 9 bases fit TRBD1. This CDR3 region has 15 residues. With V trimmed by 6 bases and J by 8 bases, 13 bases remained unmatched. Looked up from germline, CDR1 is MRHNA and CDR2 is SNTAGT. This chain's CDR3 is CASRASVGTGRGYTF. The CDR3 nucleotides read TGTGCCAGCAGAGCCTCGGTCGGGACAGGGAGAGGCTACACCTTC.

The chain has TRBV10-2 and TRBJ1-1; weak D call: TRBD1 (5 bases). Germline V gives CDR1 WSHSY, CDR2 SAAADI. With 7 bases removed from V and 0 bases from J, the gap between germline ends came to 21 bases. There are 17 residues in the CDR3. Here the CDR3 DNA reads TGCGCCAGCAAGCTTCAGGGAGGGACGGTCTTGAACACTGAAGCTTTCTTT. It encodes CASKLQGGTVLNTEAFF.